These 2 T cell receptor beta chains came from one sample sequenced in a study of shared clonotypes between healthy human individuals. Clones were read by immunoSEQ multiplex PCR, and TCRdb kept only the in-frame ones, dropping some. The sample shows roughly 2,000,000 clones, about 93% of them seen only once. Terminally differentiated effector memory CD45RA+ cells were left out of the naive CD8 fraction, which was CD45RO-negative and positively selected for CCR7. Sequenced: naive CD8+ T cells from PBMCs. Receptors were obtained from a man aged 18 to 30 in good health. Some clones in this sample may be carry-over from other donors' samples.

This rearrangement joins TRBV28 to TRBJ2-7; 7 positions agree with TRBD2. CDR1 is MDHEN, CDR2 SYDVKM, per germline. V lost 2 bases and J lost 3; bases outside the gene matches: 10. The CDR3 spans 16 residues. The CDR3 region has the DNA TGTGCCAGCAGTTTAAGTGGGGGGACTAATATCTACGAGCAGTACTTC. This codes for CASSLSGGTNIYEQYF.

This clone has only one observation. The chain has TRBV11-3 and TRBJ2-1; TRBD2 is a possible D gene (6 bases). The CDR3 totals 11 residues. Trimming pared 4 bases from V and 10 bases from J, leaving 8 bases between. Germline CDR1 and CDR2: SGHNT and YENEEA. The CDR3 nucleotides are TGTGCCAGCAGCTCGGACTACGAGCAGTTCTTC. Encoded protein: CASSSDYEQFF.